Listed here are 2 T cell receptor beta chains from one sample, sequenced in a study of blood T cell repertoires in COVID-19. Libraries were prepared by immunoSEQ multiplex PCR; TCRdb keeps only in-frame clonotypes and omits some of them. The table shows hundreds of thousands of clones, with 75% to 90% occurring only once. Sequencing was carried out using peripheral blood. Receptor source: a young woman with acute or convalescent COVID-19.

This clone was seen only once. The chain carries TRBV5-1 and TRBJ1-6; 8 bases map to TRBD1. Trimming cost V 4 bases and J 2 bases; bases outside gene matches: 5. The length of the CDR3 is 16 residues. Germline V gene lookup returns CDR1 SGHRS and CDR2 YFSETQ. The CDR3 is CASSPGQDTYNSPLHF. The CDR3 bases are TGCGCCAGCAGCCCGGGACAGGACACCTATAATTCACCCCTCCACTTT. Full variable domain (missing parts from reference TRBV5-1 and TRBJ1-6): KAGVTQTPRYLIKTRGQQVTLSCSPISGHRSVSWYQQTPGQGLQFLFEYFSETQRNKGNFPGRFSGRQFSNSRSEMNVSTLELGDSALYLCASSPGQDTYNSPLHFGNGTRLTVT.

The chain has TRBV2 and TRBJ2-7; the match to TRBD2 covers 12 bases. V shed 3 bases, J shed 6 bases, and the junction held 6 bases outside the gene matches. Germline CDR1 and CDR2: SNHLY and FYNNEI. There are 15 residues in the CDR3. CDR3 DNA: TGTGCCAGCAGTGACTCTAGCGGGGGGGCGGGCGAGCAGTACTTC. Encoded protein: CASSDSSGGAGEQYF.